The clone carrying this TCR beta chain was seen at least ten times. Its antigen is not known. The data belong to a study of beta chain features in type 1 diabetes. The CDR3 is 16 residues long. V shed 4 bases and J shed 1 base, with 19 bases lying between them. Per germline, CDR1 GTSNPN and CDR2 SVGIG (reference sequence). Reverse transcription of all isolated RNA meant that expressed TCRB transcripts were sequenced. Produced via immunoSEQ multiplex PCR; TCRdb's table is partial and in-frame only. The data contain about 370,000 clones, 8.5% to 10% of them seen just once; the ten biggest clones take up about 0.6%. Points from the study as a whole: Moderate but significant shortening of TCRB CDR3s was recorded in all four CD4+ subsets from Type 1 diabetes patients.

This TCR came from a man aged 25 to 45 with type 1 diabetes. The V and J genes are TRBV30 and TRBJ1-1, with D tentatively TRBD1 (6 bases). The sample comprised central memory CD4+ T cells from blood. CDR3 protein: CAWTLGMDRRNTEAFF. The CDR3 bases are TGTGCCTGGACGTTGGGGATGGACAGAAGGAACACTGAAGCTTTCTTT.